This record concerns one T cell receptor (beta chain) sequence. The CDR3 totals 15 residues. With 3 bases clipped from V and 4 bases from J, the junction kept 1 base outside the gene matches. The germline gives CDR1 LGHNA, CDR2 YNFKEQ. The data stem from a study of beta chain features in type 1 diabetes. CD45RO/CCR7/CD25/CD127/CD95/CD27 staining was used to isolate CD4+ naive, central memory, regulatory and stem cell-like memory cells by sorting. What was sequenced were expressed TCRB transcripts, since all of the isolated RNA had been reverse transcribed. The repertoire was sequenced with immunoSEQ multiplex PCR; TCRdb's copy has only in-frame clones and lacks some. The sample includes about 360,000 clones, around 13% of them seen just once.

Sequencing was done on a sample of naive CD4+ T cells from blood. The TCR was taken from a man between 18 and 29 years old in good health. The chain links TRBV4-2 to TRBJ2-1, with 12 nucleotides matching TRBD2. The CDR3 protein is CASSQGLAGYNEQFF. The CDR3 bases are TGTGCCAGCAGCCAGGGACTAGCGGGTTACAATGAGCAGTTCTTC.